The rows below give T cell receptor beta chains drawn from one sample of a study of CD8 T cells in ankylosing spondylitis. One entry per CDR3 protein, called by TCRdb with MiXCR from the 5' RACE reads. Among about 840,000 distinct CDR3 sequences listed, around 11% were seen once. Material: blood, either unsorted or a sorted T cell fraction (not recorded which). All receptors derive from a male donor with ankylosing spondylitis. Each CDR3 is given with its conserved first and last residue. The D gene is left open where the match is weak. Size is omitted from some rows. Given values are once, few, many or a class for expanded clones.

CDR3: CASSYGPGFRPSYNEQFF
DNA: TGTGCCAGCAGTTACGGCCCTGGGTTCAGACCCTCCTACAATGAGCAGTTCTTC
D: -
J: TRBJ2-1
V: TRBV6-2/TRBV6-3
size: -

CDR3: CASSLQGFYGQANEQFF
DNA: TGTGCCAGCAGCTTGCAAGGTTTTTACGGGCAGGCCAATGAGCAGTTCTTC
D: -
J: TRBJ2-1
V: TRBV5-6
size: -

CDR3: CASSQTGTSGADTQYF
DNA: TGTGCCAGCAGCCAAACCGGGACTAGCGGGGCAGATACGCAGTATTTT
D: TRBD2
J: TRBJ2-3
V: TRBV3-1
size: many

CDR3: CSVVRDLETQYF
DNA: TGCAGCGTTGTTAGGGATTTAGAGACCCAGTACTTC
D: -
J: TRBJ2-5
V: TRBV29-1
size: many

CDR3: CASSDSGKAGDNEQFF
DNA: TGTGCCAGCAGTGATTCCGGCAAAGCGGGGGACAATGAGCAGTTCTTC
D: TRBD2
J: TRBJ2-1
V: TRBV6-1
size: -

CDR3: CATSRDSTGIYEQYF
DNA: TGTGCCACCAGCAGAGACTCAACAGGGATCTACGAGCAGTACTTC
D: -
J: TRBJ2-7
V: TRBV15
size: few

CDR3: CASSLGDASPSVF
DNA: TGTGCCAGCAGCTTAGGGGATGCGAGCCCGTCCGTCTTC
D: -
J: TRBJ2-7
V: TRBV7-2
size: few

CDR3: CASSYHDRAGGYTF
DNA: TGTGCCAGCAGTTACCATGACAGGGCCGGGGGCTACACCTTC
D: TRBD1
J: TRBJ1-2
V: TRBV6-5
size: few

CDR3: CASSSLQILYYGYTF
DNA: TGTGCCAGCAGCTCTCTCCAAATCTTATACTATGGCTACACCTTC
D: -
J: TRBJ1-2
V: TRBV28
size: -

CDR3: CSAIQSGPANTEAFF
DNA: TGCAGTGCGATTCAATCGGGACCCGCGAACACTGAAGCTTTCTTT
D: -
J: TRBJ1-1
V: TRBV20-1
size: many

CDR3: CASSCWGTETQYF
DNA: TGTGCCAGCAGCTGCTGGGGAACGGAGACCCAGTACTTC
D: -
J: TRBJ2-5
V: TRBV7-8
size: -

CDR3: CASSLVGGTGANVLTF
DNA: TGTGCCAGCAGCCTGGTAGGGGGAACTGGGGCCAACGTCCTGACTTTC
D: -
J: TRBJ2-6
V: TRBV27
size: few

CDR3: CSARAVEGRWNTGELFF
DNA: TGCAGTGCTAGAGCAGTCGAGGGACGGTGGAACACCGGGGAGCTGTTTTTT
D: -
J: TRBJ2-2
V: TRBV20-1
size: few

CDR3: CASRLAGGSTDTQYF
DNA: TGTGCCAGCAGGCTAGCGGGAGGGAGCACAGATACGCAGTATTTT
D: TRBD2
J: TRBJ2-3
V: TRBV6-1
size: few

CDR3: CASSPPNGLLYNEQFF
DNA: TGTGCCAGCTCACCACCCAACGGACTACTCTACAATGAGCAGTTCTTC
D: -
J: TRBJ2-1
V: TRBV18
size: -

CDR3: CASSQDSSSQETQYF
DNA: TGTGCCAGCAGCCAAGATTCCTCCAGCCAAGAGACCCAGTACTTC
D: -
J: TRBJ2-5
V: TRBV3-1
size: -

CDR3: CASSLPGLASEQYF
DNA: TGTGCCAGCAGCTTACCGGGACTAGCTTCTGAGCAGTACTTC
D: TRBD2
J: TRBJ2-7
V: TRBV7-2
size: few

CDR3: CSARDLRTGGDTGELFF
DNA: TGCAGTGCTAGAGATCTTCGGACAGGGGGGGACACCGGGGAGCTGTTTTTT
D: TRBD1
J: TRBJ2-2
V: TRBV20-1
size: -

CDR3: CSAPFKEYEQYF
DNA: TGCAGCGCCCCATTCAAGGAGTACGAGCAGTACTTC
D: -
J: TRBJ2-7
V: TRBV29-1
size: many

CDR3: CASTYARDNYGYTF
DNA: TGTGCCAGCACTTATGCCCGGGACAACTATGGCTACACCTTC
D: -
J: TRBJ1-2
V: TRBV6-2/TRBV6-3
size: -

CDR3: CASSVARRGLDPRDTYEQYF
DNA: TGTGCCAGCAGTGTCGCAAGGAGGGGATTAGACCCGCGGGACACCTACGAGCAGTACTTC
D: -
J: TRBJ2-7
V: TRBV12-3/TRBV12-4
size: many

CDR3: CSVGQKSNTEAFF
DNA: TGCAGCGTAGGACAGAAGAGTAACACTGAAGCTTTCTTT
D: -
J: TRBJ1-1
V: TRBV29-1
size: many

CDR3: CVSSLTGTSGYEQYF
DNA: TGCGTCAGCAGCTTAACCGGGACTAGCGGGTACGAGCAGTACTTC
D: TRBD2
J: TRBJ2-7
V: TRBV4-1
size: -

CDR3: CASSARTGGRETQYF
DNA: TGTGCCAGCAGCGCTAGGACAGGGGGTCGAGAGACCCAGTACTTC
D: TRBD1
J: TRBJ2-5
V: TRBV2
size: -

CDR3: CASSPGPGTGELFF
DNA: TGTGCCAGCAGCCCGGGACCAGGGACCGGGGAGCTGTTTTTT
D: -
J: TRBJ2-2
V: TRBV7-2
size: few

CDR3: CASTLFNRGPGQETQYF
DNA: TGTGCCAGCACCCTTTTTAACAGGGGGCCGGGCCAAGAGACCCAGTACTTC
D: TRBD1
J: TRBJ2-5
V: TRBV28
size: few

CDR3: CSARDAWGGGDEKLFF
DNA: TGCAGTGCTAGAGACGCCTGGGGGGGCGGTGATGAAAAACTGTTTTTT
D: -
J: TRBJ1-4
V: TRBV20-1
size: -

CDR3: CASSSAGGSRHF
DNA: TGTGCCAGCAGCTCGGCCGGCGGCAGCAGGCATTTT
D: -
J: TRBJ1-5
V: TRBV28
size: few

CDR3: CASSRPGQGVGYTF
DNA: TGTGCCAGCAGCCGACCGGGACAGGGGGTTGGCTACACCTTC
D: TRBD1
J: TRBJ1-2
V: TRBV4-2
size: few

CDR3: CASSLGQPGYEQYF
DNA: TGTGCCAGCAGCTTAGGACAGCCGGGGTACGAGCAGTACTTC
D: -
J: TRBJ2-7
V: TRBV7-8
size: few

CDR3: CASSPRRTGVSEQYF
DNA: TGTGCCAGCAGCCCTCGCCGGACAGGGGTCTCCGAGCAGTACTTC
D: TRBD1
J: TRBJ2-7
V: TRBV14
size: few

CDR3: CASSAHAGAYNEQFF
DNA: TGTGCCAGCAGCGCCCACGCGGGGGCTTACAATGAGCAGTTCTTC
D: -
J: TRBJ2-1
V: TRBV9
size: -

CDR3: CSVRERDRVDDTQYF
DNA: TGCAGCGTTAGAGAACGGGACAGGGTAGATGATACGCAGTATTTT
D: TRBD1
J: TRBJ2-3
V: TRBV29-1
size: many

CDR3: CASSVTSPPGYTF
DNA: TGTGCCAGCAGTGTTACTTCTCCCCCCGGCTACACCTTC
D: -
J: TRBJ1-2
V: TRBV28
size: few

CDR3: CASSLRDFGPIKQYF
DNA: TGTGCCAGCAGCCTACGGGACTTTGGGCCTATTAAGCAGTACTTC
D: -
J: TRBJ2-7
V: TRBV4-2
size: few

CDR3: CASSQDPPRATGDGTDTQYF
DNA: TGTGCCAGCAGCCAAGACCCTCCGAGGGCTACAGGGGACGGCACAGATACGCAGTATTTT
D: TRBD1
J: TRBJ2-3
V: TRBV4-2
size: -

CDR3: CASSSFGGVIGEAFF
DNA: TGTGCCAGCAGCTCCTTTGGGGGGGTGATTGGTGAAGCTTTCTTT
D: -
J: TRBJ1-1
V: TRBV12-3/TRBV12-4
size: few

CDR3: CASSLGLAGGHDEQFF
DNA: TGTGCCAGCAGCTTAGGACTAGCGGGGGGCCATGATGAGCAGTTCTTC
D: TRBD2
J: TRBJ2-1
V: TRBV7-3
size: few

CDR3: CASSQELRDTDTQYF
DNA: TGCGCCAGCAGCCAAGAGTTGCGAGACACAGATACGCAGTATTTT
D: -
J: TRBJ2-3
V: TRBV4-3
size: many

CDR3: CSARVDRVAGGETRSSYEQYF
DNA: TGCAGTGCTAGAGTTGATCGGGTCGCAGGGGGCGAGACCAGGAGCTCCTACGAGCAGTACTTC
D: TRBD1
J: TRBJ2-7
V: TRBV20-1
size: -

CDR3: CASSHLDRAGETQYF
DNA: TGTGCCAGCAGCCACTTGGACAGGGCCGGAGAGACCCAGTACTTC
D: TRBD1
J: TRBJ2-5
V: TRBV3-1
size: -

CDR3: CSVAGTAINYGYTF
DNA: TGCAGCGTTGCCGGGACAGCTATTAACTATGGCTACACCTTC
D: TRBD1
J: TRBJ1-2
V: TRBV29-1
size: few

CDR3: CATRRRQGGQETQYF
DNA: TGTGCCACCAGAAGAAGACAGGGGGGCCAAGAGACCCAGTACTTC
D: TRBD1
J: TRBJ2-5
V: TRBV15
size: few

CDR3: CATGISYEQYF
DNA: TGTGCCACCGGGATCTCCTACGAGCAGTACTTC
D: -
J: TRBJ2-7
V: TRBV7-9
size: -

CDR3: CASSLIWNYEQYF
DNA: TGTGCCAGCAGCTTAATTTGGAACTACGAGCAGTACTTC
D: -
J: TRBJ2-7
V: TRBV7-2
size: -

CDR3: CASSPDSPENTIYF
DNA: TGTGCCAGCTCACCAGACAGCCCGGAGAACACCATATATTTT
D: -
J: TRBJ1-3
V: TRBV18
size: -